These 28 T cell receptor beta chains were all obtained from the same sample, sequenced in a study of T-cell reconstitution after alpha-beta-depleted transplantation in children. Unique molecular identifiers featured in how the TCRbeta library was prepared. Via MiXCR, TCRdb re-called the PCR reads, giving one row per CDR3 protein. The top ten hold around 13% of the sample, which has 450,000 to 550,000 distinct CDR3 sequences, over 10% seen once. The material sequenced was PBMCs, mostly from graft donor cells, taken 180 days after TCRalphabeta/CD19-depleted stem cell transplant. The receptors originated from a female patient between 2 and 15 years old who had a stem cell transplant for aplastic anemia, so the T cells may come from the graft donor.

This clonotype was found a few times. The chain combines TRBV4-1 with TRBJ2-7; 9 nucleotides agree with TRBD1. V shed 3 bases, J shed 2 bases, and the junction held 5 bases outside the gene matches. In germline, CDR1 is MGHRA, CDR2 YSYEKL. The CDR3 runs 15 residues. Here the CDR3 DNA reads TGCGCCAGCAGCCACCCGGGACAGGGTACCTACGAGCAGTACGTC. Its protein is CASSHPGQGTYEQYV.

This clonotype was seen more than once but under ten times. The chain joins TRBV6-2 or TRBV6-3 to TRBJ2-7; TRBD2 might be the D (5 bases). The V gene lost 2 bases and the J gene lost 2 bases, with 10 bases spanning the gap. This CDR3 contains 14 residues. Germline V gives CDR1 MNHEY, CDR2 SVGEGT. For the CDR3, the DNA is TGTGCCAGCAGTTACGTACTAGGGCCCTACGAGCAGTACTTC. Amino acids: CASSYVLGPYEQYF.

This clonotype was counted a few times. The chain uses TRBV3-1 and TRBJ1-5; D is uncertain. The CDR3 sequence is 14 residues long. The ends were cut back, 3 bases at V and 5 bases at J, with 11 bases in the middle. Germline loops: CDR1 LGHDT, CDR2 YNNKEL (reference sequence). CDR3 sequence (DNA): TGTGCCAGCAGCCAGGCGTGGTGGGATCAGCCCCAGCATTTT. As protein: CASSQAWWDQPQHF.

Ten or more counts support this clonotype. The chain carries TRBV27 and TRBJ2-2; D perhaps matches TRBD1 (6 bases). V lost 2 bases and J lost 4, with 8 bases in between. Germline V lookup: CDR1 MNHEY, CDR2 SMNVEV (reference sequence). CDR3 size: 14 residues. CDR3 in DNA: TGTGCCAGCAGTTTACACAGGGCCACCGGGGAGCTGTTTTTT. This encodes CASSLHRATGELFF.

The chain carries TRBV9 and TRBJ2-3; 8 nucleotides match TRBD1. Germline assignment: CDR1 SGDLS and CDR2 YYNGEE. Trimming took 4 bases from V and 0 from J; bases not matched to a gene: 7. The CDR3 has 16 residues. The DNA of the CDR3 is TGTGCCAGCAGCCCTCGGACAGGGACGAGCACAGATACGCAGTATTTT. Translating it yields CASSPRTGTSTDTQYF.

The CDR3 region has the DNA TGTGCCAGCAGTTTTAAGGGGCGGGCTTTCTTT. Its translation is CASSFKGRAFF. The chain has TRBV12-3 or TRBV12-4 and TRBJ1-1; tentative D call: TRBD1 (5 bases). V was pared by 3 bases and J by 11 bases, with 10 bases between. This CDR3 comprises 11 residues.

The table lists this clonotype with a few counts. V gene TRBV3-1 combines with J gene TRBJ2-7; D is unresolved. Germline V lookup: CDR1 LGHDT, CDR2 YNNKEL (reference sequence). The CDR3 is 13 amino acids. Trimming removed 0 bases at V and 6 bases at J, with 9 bases between. CDR3 nucleotide sequence: TGTGCCAGCAGCCAAGACCCTAGAAGCGAGCAGTACGTC. It encodes CASSQDPRSEQYV.

The sample holds many counts of this clonotype. The gene calls are TRBV28 and TRBJ2-5, with 9 bases lining up with TRBD2. CDR3 length equals 15 residues. Trimming took 0 bases from V and 2 from J; bases not matched to a gene: 1. Germline V gives CDR1 MDHEN, CDR2 SYDVKM. Here the CDR3 reads CASSLWTSGQETQYF. CDR3 DNA sequence: TGTGCCAGCAGTTTATGGACTAGCGGACAAGAGACCCAGTACTTC.

About this clonotype itself: One end of the junction varies from germline; a read error may be responsible. The chain has TRBV7-9 and TRBJ2-7, with a weak D call TRBD1 (6 bases). The CDR3 runs to 15 residues. Per germline, CDR1 SEHNR and CDR2 FQNEAQ (reference sequence). CDR3 DNA: TGTGGCAGCAGCCCCTCCGGGACACCCACCTACGAGCAGTACTTC. Protein sequence: CGSSPSGTPTYEQYF.

This clonotype showed up many times. The V gene is TRBV10-3, the J gene TRBJ2-7, with 8 bases matching TRBD2. V dropped 0 bases and J dropped 4; count of bases not matched to a gene: 5. CDR1 and CDR2 from the germline V gene are ENHRY and SYGVKD. The CDR3 is made up of 15 amino acids. The CDR3 bases are TGTGCCATCAGTGAGTCAGCGGGAGTAAGTTACGAGCAGTACGTC. Its protein is CAISESAGVSYEQYV.

This clonotype was counted a few times. V and J are TRBV29-1 and TRBJ1-4; no reliable D call. The V gene lost 3 bases and the J gene lost 9 bases, with 11 bases spanning the gap. The CDR3 runs to 12 residues. The germline gives CDR1 SQVTM, CDR2 ANQGSEA. DNA of the CDR3: TGCAGCGTTGATGGCGGAATGCAAAAACTGTTTTTT. The encoded protein is CSVDGGMQKLFF.

This clonotype occurred a few times. DNA for the CDR3: TGTGCCAGCAGCTTACTTCGGGACAGGGTGGATTCACCCCTCCACTTT. Its protein product is CASSLLRDRVDSPLHF. This sequence joins TRBV11-2 and TRBJ1-6; TRBD1 aligns across 9 bases. The CDR3 is 16 amino acids. Germline V CDR1 and CDR2: SGHAT, FQNNGV. The V and J ends lost 2 bases and 8 bases, in that order; junction bases with no gene match: 7.

This chain connects TRBV5-6 to TRBJ2-7; 7 nucleotides line up with TRBD1. J was trimmed by 4 bases and V by 4 bases; bases with no gene match: 5. CDR3 size: 13 residues. Germline V lookup: CDR1 SGHDT, CDR2 YYEEEE. CDR3 loop: CASSPGQKYEQYV. CDR3 in DNA: TGTGCCAGCAGCCCGGGACAGAAATACGAGCAGTACGTC.

This clonotype was seen a few times. This chain uses TRBV6-1 with TRBJ2-1; D may correspond to TRBD1 or TRBD2 (5 bases each). Germline V gene sequence: CDR1 MNHNS, CDR2 SASEGT. V lost 6 bases, J lost 6 bases, and 24 bases lay in between. This CDR3 spans 17 amino acids. The CDR3 DNA follows: TGTGCCAGCAGGTTGAGTCCCGGGACCAGCCAGTCCAATGAGCAGTTCTTC. Its protein product is CASRLSPGTSQSNEQFF.

V usage is TRBV7-2 and J usage is TRBJ1-5, with D maybe TRBD1 (6 bases). Trimming removed 1 base from V and 6 bases from J, with 10 bases in between. Germline V gene data show CDR1 as SGHTA and CDR2 as FQGNSA. This CDR3 has 14 amino acids. The CDR3 DNA reads TGTGCCAGCAGCTTAGATGGGGGGCCTCAGCCCCAGCATTTT. This sequence encodes CASSLDGGPQPQHF.

This clonotype has only a few counts. The CDR3 DNA sequence: TGCGCCAGCAATGGAGGGACCCCAGGAGGAGAGACCCAGTACTTC. Protein sequence: CASNGGTPGGETQYF. The V gene is TRBV5-1, the J gene TRBJ2-5, with D possibly matching TRBD2 (6 bases). CDR3 length equals 15 residues. Germline CDR1 reads SGHRS; CDR2 reads YFSETQ. With 6 bases removed from V and 4 bases from J, the gap between germline ends came to 19 bases.

The sample holds a few counts of this clonotype. V usage is TRBV28 and J usage is TRBJ2-7; TRBD1 agrees at 11 bases. Germline CDR1 and CDR2: MDHEN and SYDVKM. There are 15 residues in the CDR3. V was pared by 5 bases and J by 4 bases, with 7 bases of the junction left unmatched. Written as DNA, the CDR3 is TGTGCCAGCAGTCCCTCGAGGGACAGGGGGTACGAGCAGTACTTC. Protein: CASSPSRDRGYEQYF.

Only a few counts were recorded for this clonotype. The chain couples TRBV28 to TRBJ1-2; 7 bases are a match to TRBD1. Germline V gene lookup returns CDR1 MDHEN and CDR2 SYDVKM. This CDR3 has 14 amino acids. The V and J ends lost 1 base and 5 bases, in that order; junction bases with no gene match: 4. CDR3 sequence reads: CASSLLGGSYGYTF. The CDR3 nucleotides read TGTGCCAGCAGTTTATTAGGGGGCTCTTATGGCTACACCTTC.

This clonotype was counted ten times or more. The chain has TRBV5-1 and TRBJ2-7; 7 bases map to TRBD1. In germline, CDR1 is SGHRS, CDR2 YFSETQ. This CDR3 has 14 amino acids. Trimming cost V 1 base and J 12 bases; bases outside gene matches: 13. In DNA form, the CDR3 reads TGCGCCAGCAGCTTGTACGAAGAGGGGGCGCGGTGGTACGTC. Amino acids: CASSLYEEGARWYV.

This clonotype has a handful of counts. The J gene is TRBJ1-2, the V gene TRBV28, with 8 bases matching TRBD1. The junction had 17 bases not matched to a gene; V was cut back by 6 bases and J by 8 bases. CDR1 MDHEN and CDR2 SYDVKM come from the germline V gene. The CDR3 contains 16 residues. The CDR3 sequence is CASRSQTGDGARGYTF. The CDR3, as DNA: TGTGCCAGCAGATCCCAGACAGGGGATGGGGCTCGGGGCTACACCTTC.

V usage is TRBV24-1 and J usage is TRBJ1-1; TRBD1 might be the D (6 bases). The CDR3 runs to 13 residues. The germline V and J ends were trimmed by 7 bases and 5 bases, with 13 bases remaining between them. Germline V gene data show CDR1 as KGHDR and CDR2 as SFDVKD. CDR3: CATSDRLRTEAFF. In DNA form, the CDR3 reads TGTGCCACCAGCGACAGGTTGAGGACTGAAGCTTTCTTT.

This clonotype was detected a few times. V usage is TRBV3-1 and J usage is TRBJ2-1; D is unresolved. V lost 5 bases and J lost 3, with 11 bases in between. The germline V gene has CDR1 LGHDT and CDR2 YNNKEL (reference sequence). This CDR3 is built from 14 residues. DNA of the CDR3: TGTGCCAGCAGCTTATCCCCCCTCTACAATGAGCAGTTCTTC. It encodes CASSLSPLYNEQFF.

This chain connects TRBV28 to TRBJ2-3; D unclear. This CDR3 has 15 residues. The germline V and J ends were trimmed by 5 bases and 4 bases, with 16 bases remaining between them. CDR1 MDHEN and CDR2 SYDVKM come from the germline V gene. DNA for the CDR3: TGTGCCAGCAGTCTAGGACGGTGGAGAGCAGATACGCAGTATTTT. It is translated as CASSLGRWRADTQYF.

The chain has TRBV4-2 and TRBJ1-5; tentative D call: TRBD1 (6 bases). The V end was cut by 2 bases, the J end by 13 bases, with 15 bases between. Germline-derived CDR1 and CDR2 are LGHNA and YNFKEQ. The CDR3 is 13 amino acids. CDR3 nucleotide sequence: TGTGCCAGCAGCCAAAAAGGGGGAATATCACAGCATTTT. The encoded protein is CASSQKGGISQHF.

This chain links TRBV7-8 with TRBJ1-1, with D possibly TRBD1 on 6 matching bases. CDR1 and CDR2 (germline): SGHVS, FQNEAQ. Between the trimmed V and J ends, which lost 4 bases and 5 bases, there was a span of 14 bases. The CDR3 has 14 residues. CDR3 in DNA: TGTGCCAGCAGCTCAAAAGTTAGGGGGACTGAAGCTTTCTTT. It yields the protein CASSSKVRGTEAFF.

This clonotype was observed a handful of times. The rearrangement joins TRBV7-9 to TRBJ1-3, with D possibly matching TRBD1 (5 bases). In germline, CDR1 is SEHNR, CDR2 FQNEAQ (reference sequence). The CDR3 extends over 16 amino acids. V was clipped by 4 bases and J by 0 bases, with 13 bases between them. The CDR3 nucleotides read TGTGCCAGCAGCTCTTGGGGACCGAGCTCTGGAAACACCATATATTTT. Amino acid sequence: CASSSWGPSSGNTIYF.

This clonotype has more than one count but fewer than ten. The rearrangement joins TRBV2 to TRBJ1-6; no clear D gene. The CDR3 contains 16 residues. V was shortened by 8 bases and J by 0 bases, with 14 bases between the two germline ends. CDR1 SNHLY and CDR2 FYNNEI come from the germline V gene. The CDR3 coding sequence is TGTGCCAGCCAGAAGGGCGGGAGCTCCTATAATTCACCCCTCCACTTT. Translation: CASQKGGSSYNSPLHF.

The V gene is TRBV6-1, the J gene TRBJ1-1; TRBD1 matches 9 bases. CDR3 size: 15 residues. Unmatched junction bases numbered 9, after V lost 5 bases and J lost 5 bases. CDR1 MNHNS and CDR2 SASEGT come from the germline V gene. CDR3 DNA: TGTGCCAGCAGTCGAGCCGGGACAGGGAGGACTGAAGCTTTCTTT. This sequence encodes CASSRAGTGRTEAFF.